Below, 20 T cell receptor beta chains from the same sample are listed, as sequenced in a study of T cell changes during pregnancy in multiple sclerosis. Sequenced by immunoSEQ multiplex PCR; TCRdb stores in-frame clones only, minus some. The table records around 30,000 clones, roughly 90% of them present only once. The starting material was CD4+ T cells from peripheral blood mononuclear cells, obtained in the third trimester of pregnancy. These receptors were taken from a female donor in good health, enrolled as a control in a pregnancy study.

This chain uses TRBV5-5 with TRBJ2-7, with TRBD2 matching 11 bases. CDR3 length: 16 amino acids. After removal of 4 bases from V and 0 bases from J, the junction contained 6 bases not matched to a gene. Germline loops: CDR1 SGHKS, CDR2 YYEKEE (reference sequence). CDR3 loop: CASSETSGALSYEQYF. The CDR3 nucleotides read TGTGCCAGCAGCGAGACTAGCGGGGCCCTCTCCTACGAGCAGTACTTC.

The chain is built from TRBV7-2 and TRBJ1-4, with D perhaps TRBD1 (6 bases). V was clipped by 5 bases and J by 15 bases, with 22 bases between them. Germline CDR1 and CDR2: SGHTA and FQGNSA. The CDR3 runs 14 residues. The CDR3 protein is CASSPYAGGASLFF. The CDR3 bases are TGTGCCAGCAGCCCATACGCGGGGGGGGCCTCCTTGTTTTTT.

The V and J genes are TRBV27 and TRBJ2-2; 10 nucleotides line up with TRBD1. The CDR3 has 18 residues. CDR1 is MNHEY, CDR2 SMNVEV, per germline (reference sequence). J gave up 0 bases and V 2 bases, and 6 bases lay outside the gene matches. In DNA, the CDR3 is TGTGCCAGCAGTTTAAGGGACAGGGGAACTTCGAACACCGGGGAGCTGTTTTTT. Its protein is CASSLRDRGTSNTGELFF.

This clone was seen only once. V is TRBV7-9 and J is TRBJ2-5; no definite D call. This CDR3 region has 14 residues. Germline CDR1 reads SEHNR; CDR2 reads FQNEAQ (reference sequence). Trimming left V 1 base short and J 2 bases short, with 8 bases between. CDR3 sequence reads: CASSLGRHQETQYF. CDR3 coding DNA: TGTGCCAGCAGCTTAGGGCGGCATCAAGAGACCCAGTACTTC.

The V gene is TRBV15, the J gene TRBJ2-3, with D unclear. Per germline, CDR1 LNHNV and CDR2 YYDKDF (reference sequence). This CDR3 has 14 amino acids. V was pared by 8 bases and J by 0 bases, with 12 bases between. The CDR3 loop reads CATRRPQSTDTQYF. The CDR3 bases are TGTGCCACCCGTCGCCCCCAGAGCACAGATACGCAGTATTTT. Using reference TRBV15 and TRBJ2-3 for the parts outside the CDR3, the full variable domain is DAMVIQNPRYQVTQFGKPVTLSCSQTLNHNVMYWYQQKSSQAPKLLFHYYDKDFNNEADTPDNFQSRRPNTSFCFLDIRSPGLGDTAMYLCATRRPQSTDTQYFGPGTRLTVL.

The chain couples TRBV14 to TRBJ2-1; 8 bases agree with TRBD2. From germline, CDR1 is SGHDN and CDR2 FVKESK. Trimming cost V 4 bases and J 3 bases; bases outside gene matches: 5. This CDR3 has 15 amino acids. In nucleotides, the CDR3 is TGTGCCAGCAGCCTGACGGGGGGGCTCTACAATGAGCAGTTCTTC. Its translation: CASSLTGGLYNEQFF.

This rearrangement joins TRBV10-3 to TRBJ2-2; D may be TRBD2 (6 bases). Trimming pared 7 bases from V and 6 bases from J, leaving 18 bases between. This CDR3 comprises 15 residues. Germline V CDR1 and CDR2: ENHRY, SYGVKD. The CDR3: CAITSGLGGAGELFF. In DNA form, the CDR3 reads TGTGCCATCACCTCCGGGCTCGGCGGGGCCGGGGAGCTGTTTTTT.

The gene calls are TRBV4-1 and TRBJ1-3; D perhaps matches TRBD1 (5 bases). The CDR3 spans 14 residues. V dropped 0 bases and J dropped 5 bases, with 8 bases sitting between them. CDR1 is MGHRA and CDR2 is YSYEKL in the germline V gene. The CDR3 sequence: CASSQDQGRNTIYF. CDR3 in DNA: TGCGCCAGCAGCCAAGATCAGGGCAGAAACACCATATATTTT.

V and J are TRBV6-5 and TRBJ1-2; 7 nucleotides agree with TRBD1. The CDR3 runs to 14 residues. V lost 6 bases and J lost 4; bases outside the gene matches: 8. CDR1 MNHEY and CDR2 SVGAGI come from the germline V gene. CDR3 residues: CASRAPGQAYGYTF. The CDR3 bases are TGTGCCAGCAGAGCCCCCGGACAGGCCTATGGCTACACCTTC.

The V and J genes are TRBV6-4 and TRBJ2-1; 8 bases align to TRBD2. V was pared by 0 bases and J by 10 bases, with 5 bases of the junction left unmatched. This CDR3 region has 14 residues. Germline lookup yields CDR1 MRHNA and CDR2 SNTAGT. The CDR3 reads CASSDSAGGGEQFF. CDR3 bases: TGTGCCAGCAGTGACTCTGCGGGAGGCGGGGAGCAGTTCTTC.

This chain uses TRBV7-6 with TRBJ2-5; D is perhaps TRBD1 (5 bases). V was pared by 1 base and J by 6 bases, with 12 bases between. The CDR3 is made up of 14 amino acids. CDR1 and CDR2 from the germline V gene are SGHVS and FNYEAQ. The CDR3 bases are TGTGCCAGCAGCTTAGAGGTGTCAGGGCAGACCCAGTACTTC. Translation: CASSLEVSGQTQYF. The variable domain in full, with the rest retrieved from reference TRBV7-6 and TRBJ2-5, is GAGVSQSPRYKVTKRGQDVALRCDPISGHVSLYWYRQALGQGPEFLTYFNYEAQQDKSGLPNDRFSAERPEGSISTLTIQRTEQRDSAMYRCASSLEVSGQTQYFGPGTRLLVL.

The chain links TRBV6-5 to TRBJ1-1; 7 positions match TRBD1. The CDR3 has 12 residues. V dropped 6 bases and J dropped 9; count of bases not matched to a gene: 7. Germline V gives CDR1 MNHEY, CDR2 SVGAGI. The CDR3 reads CASRQGQSQAFF. CDR3 coding DNA: TGTGCCAGCAGACAGGGGCAGAGTCAAGCTTTCTTT.

This clone was found a few times. This sequence joins TRBV19 and TRBJ1-5; D is undetermined. Germline CDR1 reads LNHDA; CDR2 reads SQIVND (reference sequence). The CDR3 contains 14 residues. Trimming left V 5 bases short and J 3 bases short, with 11 bases between. CDR3 DNA sequence: TGTGCCAGTAGTTCGGTAGTCATCAATCAGCCCCAGCATTTT. Translation: CASSSVVINQPQHF.

The chain carries TRBV29-1 and TRBJ1-1, with no clear D. The CDR3 covers 11 residues. Trimming left V 2 bases short and J 1 base short, with 2 bases between. Germline V gene sequence: CDR1 SQVTM, CDR2 ANQGSEA. The CDR3 coding sequence is TGCAGCGTTGAACGGAACACTGAAGCTTTCTTT. Amino acids: CSVERNTEAFF.

The rearrangement links TRBV11-2 to TRBJ2-2, with 10 bases that match TRBD2. The V gene end was trimmed by 4 bases and the J gene end by 6 bases; junction bases not matched to a gene: 2. Germline values: CDR1 SGHAT, CDR2 FQNNGV. The CDR3 contains 14 residues. The CDR3 DNA sequence: TGTGCCAGCAGCTCCCTAGCGGGAGCCGGGGAGCTGTTTTTT. This sequence encodes CASSSLAGAGELFF.

This clone has a handful of counts. The genes are TRBV6-6 and TRBJ1-3, with D possibly matching TRBD1 (6 bases). This CDR3 has 15 amino acids. V dropped 2 bases and J dropped 4 bases, with 12 bases sitting between them. Germline V gene sequence: CDR1 MNHNY, CDR2 SVGAGI (reference sequence). The CDR3 sequence: CASSYSQGHGNTIYF. The DNA for the CDR3 is TGTGCCAGCAGTTACAGCCAGGGACACGGAAACACCATATATTTT.

The chain carries TRBV18 and TRBJ2-7; no firm D call. This CDR3 is 12 amino acids long. Per the germline V gene, CDR1 is KGHSH and CDR2 is LQKENI. The V end was cut by 3 bases, the J end by 3 bases, with 6 bases between. Here the CDR3 reads CASSPSFYEQYF. The DNA for the CDR3 is TGTGCCAGCTCACCCTCCTTCTACGAGCAGTACTTC.

As DNA, the CDR3 is TGTGCCAGCAGCTTGACAGGAGTTGGGAACACTGAAGCTTTCTTT. Translating gives CASSLTGVGNTEAFF. The chain couples TRBV11-3 to TRBJ1-1, with a possible D match to TRBD1 (6 bases). Germline V lookup: CDR1 SGHNT, CDR2 YENEEA. Trimming shortened V by 3 bases and J by 1 base, and 12 bases separated the two germline ends. This CDR3 region has 15 residues.

The genes are TRBV29-1 and TRBJ2-5; 9 bases agree with TRBD1. After removal of 7 bases from V and 5 bases from J, the junction contained 8 bases not matched to a gene. Germline V gives CDR1 SQVTM, CDR2 ANQGSEA. The CDR3 runs 13 residues. The CDR3, as DNA: TGCAGCGGTCGGGACAGGGTTGTGGAGACCCAGTACTTC. This encodes CSGRDRVVETQYF.

The CDR3 sequence is CAWSRGGNTDTQYF. The CDR3 DNA reads TGTGCCTGGAGTAGGGGAGGGAACACAGATACGCAGTATTTT. J is TRBJ2-3 and V is TRBV30, with TRBD2 matching over 7 bases. J was trimmed by 2 bases and V by 2 bases; bases with no gene match: 4. CDR1 is GTSNPN and CDR2 is SVGIG in the germline V gene (reference sequence). This CDR3 is built from 14 residues.